In this sample, the clone carrying this T cell receptor beta chain turned up many times. Its antigen remains unidentified. The sample belongs to a study of response to subunit inactivated influenza vaccine. In germline, CDR1 is LGHNA, CDR2 YNFKEQ. The V and J ends lost 0 bases and 4 bases, in that order; junction bases with no gene match: 3. CDR3 length equals 15 residues. The study's findings and limits: That few new T cells are recruited by each seasonal influenza vaccination was the authors' suggestion.

Each CDR3 protein is one row after TCRdb ran MiXCR on the RT-PCR reads. Among 500,000 to 550,000 distinct CDR3 sequences listed, less than 8% were seen once. The J gene is TRBJ1-2, the V gene TRBV4-2; TRBD1 aligns across 9 bases. The specimen was PBMCs from blood, collected less than 30 months after vaccination. This clonotype was sampled from a man in his fifties or sixties who received an inactivated influenza vaccine. CDR3 sequence reads: CASSQETGGPYGYTF. The CDR3 bases are TGTGCCAGCAGCCAAGAAACAGGGGGCCCCTATGGCTACACCTTC.